Here is one T cell receptor (beta chain) with its context. The antigen is undetermined. Germline assignment: CDR1 SNHLY and CDR2 FYNNEI. The CDR3 extends over 15 amino acids. The J segment lost 7 bases and the V segment lost 6 bases, leaving 11 bases of the junction unmatched. This record comes from a study of OX40 agonist ivuxolimab in advanced cancers. Study conclusions and caveats: Both CD4+ and CD8+ T cell populations in blood had undergone clonal expansion by week 6 at 0.1 to 3.0 mg/kg.

Method: immunoSEQ multiplex PCR; TCRdb's copy keeps in-frame clones and lacks some. Among about 60,000 clones listed, about 83% were seen once. Samples were taken at baseline and on day 1 of cycles 4 and 7. Here the sequenced sample was CD4+ or CD8+ T cells sorted from blood, taken in a trial of the OX40 agonist ivuxolimab. The chain links TRBV2 to TRBJ1-2; 10 bases fit TRBD1. The TCR originated in an adult with an advanced solid tumor such as melanoma, head and neck, liver or kidney cancer. CDR3 loop: CASRGGTGAVVGYTF. CDR3 DNA: TGTGCCAGCAGGGGGGGGACAGGGGCTGTTGTTGGCTACACCTTC.